This record concerns one T cell receptor (beta chain) sequence. Under the authors' procedure: Reference gene primer amplification in the assay estimated nucleated cell counts. Measured with immunoSEQ multiplex PCR; TCRdb has only the in-frame clones, and not every one. Clonal size and the V and J genes are those of that table, whereas D and trimming came from the DNA. The sample carries about 140,000 clones, approximately 89% recorded once. This entry belongs to a study of blood T cell repertoires in COVID-19. V was pared by 2 bases and J by 4 bases, with 11 bases of the junction left unmatched. Germline V gene lookup returns CDR1 SGHNT and CDR2 YYREEE (reference sequence). The CDR3 extends over 17 amino acids.

The sample taken for sequencing was peripheral blood. V and J are TRBV5-4 and TRBJ2-7; 11 bases agree with TRBD2. The sequence came from a man aged 55-75 years with active or convalescent COVID-19. CDR3 in DNA: TGTGCCAGCAGCTTAGACCCAGTTTCTAGCGGGAGGTACGAGCAGTACTTC. This codes for CASSLDPVSSGRYEQYF.